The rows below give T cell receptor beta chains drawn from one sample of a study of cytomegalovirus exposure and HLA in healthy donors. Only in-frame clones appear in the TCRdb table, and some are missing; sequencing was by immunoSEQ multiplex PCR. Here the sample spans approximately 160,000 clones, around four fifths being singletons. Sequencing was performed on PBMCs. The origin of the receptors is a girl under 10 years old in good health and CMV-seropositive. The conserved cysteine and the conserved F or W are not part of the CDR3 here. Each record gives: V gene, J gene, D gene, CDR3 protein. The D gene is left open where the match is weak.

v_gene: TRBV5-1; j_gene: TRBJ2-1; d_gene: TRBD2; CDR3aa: ASSWGLGEF
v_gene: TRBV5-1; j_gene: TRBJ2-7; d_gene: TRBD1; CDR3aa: ASSLRTGSYEQY
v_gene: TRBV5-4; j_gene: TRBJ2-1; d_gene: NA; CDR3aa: ASGSWGEAGEQF
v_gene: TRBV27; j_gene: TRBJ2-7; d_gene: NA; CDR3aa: ATQGGSEQY
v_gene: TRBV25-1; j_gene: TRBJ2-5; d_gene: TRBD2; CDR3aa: ASSDSAGVQETQY
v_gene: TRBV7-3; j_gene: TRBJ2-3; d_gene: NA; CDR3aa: ASSLTYADTQY
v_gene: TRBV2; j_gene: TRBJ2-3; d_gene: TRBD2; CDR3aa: ASSGSGRDEDTQY
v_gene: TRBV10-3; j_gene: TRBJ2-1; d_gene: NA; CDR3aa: AISERSYNEQF
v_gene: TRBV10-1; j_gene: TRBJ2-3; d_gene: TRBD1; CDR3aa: ASGRGQVNTDTQY
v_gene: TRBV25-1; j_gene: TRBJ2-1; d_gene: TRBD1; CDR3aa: ASSELVDRVDNEQF
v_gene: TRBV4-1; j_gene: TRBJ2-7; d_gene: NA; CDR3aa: ASSQANGGYEQY
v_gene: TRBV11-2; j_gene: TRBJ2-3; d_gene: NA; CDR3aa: ASSLLLSTDTQY
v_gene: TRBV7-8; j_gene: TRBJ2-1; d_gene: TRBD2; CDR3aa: ASSLGGTTYGNEQF